This TCR beta chain was found in a study of CD8+CD57+ T cells in acquired aplastic anemia. Overall study context: The DNA of sorted CD4+ and CD8+ cells averaged around 3 ug. General study findings and limits: Any difference that existed in CD8+ Simpson's diversity between patients and controls was not significant. Patients and controls had in common twenty-nine CD8+ CDR3 sequences.

Using genomic DNA as the template, TCR beta VDJ and CDR3 profiling was carried out. TCRdb independently ran MiXCR on the reads; one entry per CDR3 protein. The table includes 200,000 to 250,000 distinct CDR3 sequences, 40% to 50% detected once. In the case of this clonotype: Its cognate antigen is unknown.

CDR1 is LGHDT, CDR2 YNNKEL, per germline (reference sequence). V dropped 0 bases and J dropped 6 bases, with 11 bases sitting between them. The CDR3 length is 14 residues. Only patients with CD8+CD57+ cell expansion on flow cytometry were chosen for sequencing. Blood sampling was performed on the patients, and none of them had received therapy by then. Source material: sorted CD4+, CD8+, or CD8+CD57+ T cells (not recorded which) from PBMCs. This chain connects TRBV3-1 to TRBJ1-2; a possible D gene is TRBD1 (5 bases). The sequence derives from a human donor with aplastic anemia. The DNA of the CDR3 is TGTGCCAGCAGCCAAGAGGGGGGTTGGGATGGCTACACCTTC. This sequence encodes CASSQEGGWDGYTF.